These 23 T cell receptor beta chains were sequenced from one sample in a study of shared clonotypes between healthy human individuals (dated by TCRdb to the early 2020s). Libraries came from the immunoSEQ multiplex PCR assay. In its TCRdb copy, this immuneACCESS table keeps in-frame sequences only and misses some clones. Where compared with another copy, unresolved V genes explain less than half of these, and the others have no known cause. This sample lists some 2.1 million clones; around 95% were detected once. The ten most abundant clones make up 0.1% to 0.15% of the sample. Material for sequencing was naive CD4+ T cells sorted from blood. This specimen's cell subset or site label, per the study, means: CD45RA+ positively selected. Receptors originate from a man younger than 30 in good health.

The gene calls are TRBV25-1 and TRBJ2-1; D may match TRBD1 or TRBD2 (5 bases each). The CDR3 has 13 residues. Between the trimmed V and J ends, which lost 6 bases and 7 bases, there was a span of 13 bases. Germline assignment: CDR1 MGHDK and CDR2 SYGVNS. CDR3 protein: CASSSGTQNEQFF. CDR3 in DNA: TGTGCCAGCAGCTCCGGGACGCAAAATGAGCAGTTCTTC.

This clone was counted a single time. V and J are TRBV7-2 and TRBJ2-3; TRBD2 agrees at 7 bases. Looked up from germline, CDR1 is SGHTA and CDR2 is FQGNSA. J was trimmed by 0 bases and V by 2 bases; bases with no gene match: 8. This CDR3 has 17 residues. The CDR3 nucleotides are TGTGCCAGCAGCTTAAACCCAGCGGGAAGCAGCACAGATACGCAGTATTTT. Encoded protein: CASSLNPAGSSTDTQYF.

This chain joins TRBV6-1 and TRBJ2-7; 8 nucleotides match TRBD1. Looked up from germline, CDR1 is MNHNS and CDR2 is SASEGT. This CDR3 is 15 amino acids long. The V and J ends lost 3 bases and 2 bases, in that order; junction bases with no gene match: 6. Here the CDR3 DNA reads TGTGCCAGCAGTGACCGGACAGGGAACCCCTACGAGCAGTACTTC. It yields the protein CASSDRTGNPYEQYF.

The J gene is TRBJ1-4, the V gene TRBV6-5; D gene unclear. Germline V gene data show CDR1 as MNHEY and CDR2 as SVGAGI. Trimming removed 0 bases from V and 8 bases from J, with 13 bases in between. The CDR3 has 15 residues. The CDR3 loop reads CASSYSAAETEKLFF. The CDR3, as DNA: TGTGCCAGCAGTTACTCGGCCGCGGAGACGGAAAAACTGTTTTTT.

This rearrangement joins TRBV5-6 to TRBJ1-3, with 8 nucleotides matching TRBD1. Looked up from germline, CDR1 is SGHDT and CDR2 is YYEEEE. The CDR3 spans 19 residues. After removal of 0 bases from V and 0 bases from J, the junction contained 11 bases not matched to a gene. CDR3 amino acids: CASSLAKLGQVTSGNTIYF. CDR3 bases: TGTGCCAGCAGCTTGGCCAAGTTGGGACAGGTGACCTCTGGAAACACCATATATTTT.

Points on this clone: Within the sample, other DNA sequences also encode this same CDR3. This chain uses TRBV29-1 with TRBJ1-1; D uncertain. CDR3 length equals 10 residues. The germline CDR1 and CDR2 sequences are SQVTM and ANQGSEA. V lost 6 bases to trimming and J lost 1 base, with 3 bases between them. CDR3 DNA sequence: TGCAGCGTACAGAACACTGAAGCTTTCTTT. It is translated as CSVQNTEAFF.

CDR3 DNA sequence: TGTGCCAGCAGCTCGGGACTAGCGGGAGGACTTACGGAGACCCAGTACTTC. Amino acid sequence: CASSSGLAGGLTETQYF. The chain employs TRBV11-3 and TRBJ2-5; 15 nucleotides align to TRBD2. The germline V gene encodes CDR1 SGHNT and CDR2 YENEEA. The CDR3 spans 17 residues. Germline trimming cut 4 bases from V and 5 bases from J; bases unmatched to any gene: 8.

This clone was observed a handful of times. The V call is TRBV30, the J call TRBJ1-1; D gene unclear. The V gene lost 2 bases and the J gene lost 4 bases, with 8 bases spanning the gap. The CDR3 is 12 residues long. The V gene's germline CDR1 is GTSNPN and CDR2 SVGIG (reference sequence). The CDR3 nucleotides read TGTGCCTGGAGTAGGGTTGGCACTGAAGCTTTCTTT. This sequence encodes CAWSRVGTEAFF.

On this clone itself: The junction departs from the called germline gene at one end, perhaps through a read error. This sequence joins TRBV25-1 and TRBJ2-7; a possible D gene is TRBD2 (6 bases). This CDR3 contains 11 residues. CDR1 and CDR2 from the germline V gene are MGHDK and SYGVNS. In nucleotides, the CDR3 is TGTGCCAGCAGTGAAGTTCTAGCGTACCACTTC. Its translation is CASSEVLAYHF.

V is TRBV28 and J is TRBJ2-3, with TRBD1 matching over 10 bases. The length of the CDR3 is 16 residues. J lost 2 bases, V lost 2 bases, and 4 bases had no gene match. Germline V lookup: CDR1 MDHEN, CDR2 SYDVKM. CDR3 nucleotide sequence: TGTGCCAGCAGTTTAAGGGACAGGGGATTCACAGATACGCAGTATTTT. This sequence encodes CASSLRDRGFTDTQYF.

The CDR3 nucleotides read TGTGCCAGCTCACGACTGAGTAGCGGTGGTATCCCAGATACGCAGTATTTT. Amino acids: CASSRLSSGGIPDTQYF. The rearrangement links TRBV18 to TRBJ2-3; the D gene is possibly TRBD2 (6 bases). The V end was cut by 4 bases, the J end by 4 bases, with 21 bases between. CDR3 size: 17 residues. Germline values: CDR1 KGHSH, CDR2 LQKENI.

The chain recombines TRBV18 with TRBJ1-6; D is uncertain. In germline, CDR1 is KGHSH, CDR2 LQKENI. Between the trimmed V and J ends, which lost 2 bases and 9 bases, there was a span of 14 bases. The CDR3 spans 15 residues. The CDR3 sequence: CASSPREGGSSPLHF. In DNA form, the CDR3 reads TGTGCCAGCTCACCAAGGGAGGGTGGTAGTTCACCCCTCCACTTT. Variable domain in full (rest from reference TRBV18 and TRBJ1-6): NAGVMQNPRHLVRRRGQEARLRCSPMKGHSHVYWYRQLPEEGLKFMVYLQKENIIDESGMPKERFSAEFPKEGPSILRIQQVVRGDSAAYFCASSPREGGSSPLHFGNGTRLTVT.

The sample holds one count of this clone. The V and J genes are TRBV2 and TRBJ1-6; 11 bases agree with TRBD1. The germline V gene has CDR1 SNHLY and CDR2 FYNNEI. The trim removed 10 bases at V and 8 bases at J, leaving 10 bases unmatched. This CDR3 contains 15 residues. Written as DNA, the CDR3 is TGTGCCATCAAAGAGGGACAGGGGGTTTATTCACCCCTCCACTTT. Translated: CAIKEGQGVYSPLHF.

The chain has TRBV7-9 and TRBJ2-2, with TRBD2 identical over 8 bases. Germline V lookup: CDR1 SEHNR, CDR2 FQNEAQ (reference sequence). The CDR3 loop spans 17 amino acids. The junction had 8 bases not matched to a gene; V was cut back by 1 base and J by 4 bases. The CDR3 sequence is CASSLGHASGFTGELFF. The CDR3 DNA sequence: TGTGCCAGCAGCTTAGGCCACGCTAGCGGGTTCACCGGGGAGCTGTTTTTT. Full variable domain (remainder filled in from reference TRBV7-9 and TRBJ2-2): DTGVSQNPRHKITKRGQNVTFRCDPISEHNRLYWYRQTLGQGPEFLTYFQNEAQLEKSRLLSDRFSAERPKGSFSTLEIQRTEQGDSAMYLCASSLGHASGFTGELFFGEGSRLTVL.

As concerns this clone: Distinct nucleotide sequences in the sample also encode this CDR3. The rearrangement links TRBV28 to TRBJ2-3; TRBD2 aligns across 10 bases. Germline V gene data show CDR1 as MDHEN and CDR2 as SYDVKM. The CDR3 totals 15 residues. V trimming: 2 bases; J trimming: 3 bases; junction bases outside the gene matches: 2. In DNA, the CDR3 is TGTGCCAGCAGTTTACCACTAGCGGGGACAGATACGCAGTATTTT. Translating it yields CASSLPLAGTDTQYF. Based on the CDR3 plus reference TRBV28 and TRBJ2-3, the full variable domain is DVKVTQSSRYLVKRTGEKVFLECVQDMDHENMFWYRQDPGLGLRLIYFSYDVKMKEKGDIPEGYSVSREKKERFSLILESASTNQTSMYLCASSLPLAGTDTQYFGPGTRLTVL.

The table lists this clone with a count of one. The chain recombines TRBV7-2 with TRBJ2-2, with TRBD2 matching over 8 bases. In germline, CDR1 is SGHTA, CDR2 FQGNSA. CDR3 length: 13 residues. V shed 5 bases, J shed 15 bases, and the junction held 11 bases outside the gene matches. In DNA, the CDR3 is TGTGCCAGCAGCCCCCAGACGGGAGGGAGGATGTTTTTT. Protein: CASSPQTGGRMFF. Drawing the rest from reference TRBV7-2 and TRBJ2-2, the complete variable domain is GAGVSQSPSNKVTEKGKDVELRCDPISGHTALYWYRQSLGQGLEFLIYFQGNSAPDKSGLPSDRFSAERTGGSVSTLTIQRTQQEDSAVYLCASSPQTGGRMFFGEGSRLTVL.

The chain carries TRBV5-1 and TRBJ2-1, with D possibly TRBD2 on 6 matching bases. Trimming cost V 2 bases and J 6 bases, with 15 bases left between them. From germline, CDR1 is SGHRS and CDR2 YFSETQ. The CDR3 consists of 15 residues. The CDR3 loop reads CASSFGDSLPNEQFF. CDR3 in DNA: TGCGCCAGCAGCTTTGGGGACTCCCTCCCCAATGAGCAGTTCTTC.

The chain has TRBV5-1 and TRBJ2-7, with 10 bases matching TRBD2. The V gene's germline CDR1 is SGHRS and CDR2 YFSETQ. V trimming: 0 bases; J trimming: 2 bases; junction bases outside the gene matches: 8. The CDR3 length is 17 residues. The CDR3 is CASSLGKTSGRPYEQYF. In DNA, the CDR3 is TGCGCCAGCAGCTTGGGAAAGACTAGCGGGCGACCCTACGAGCAGTACTTC.

The chain recombines TRBV30 with TRBJ2-2; TRBD1 matches 9 bases. This CDR3 is 14 amino acids long. The V and J ends lost 3 bases and 3 bases, in that order; junction bases with no gene match: 2. Germline V gene lookup returns CDR1 GTSNPN and CDR2 SVGIG (reference sequence). The CDR3 spells CAWRRQGDTGELFF. CDR3 coding DNA: TGTGCCTGGAGGAGACAGGGGGACACCGGGGAGCTGTTTTTT.

The V and J genes are TRBV12-5 and TRBJ1-3; D is undetermined. The germline CDR1 and CDR2 sequences are LGHNT and FRNRAP. The CDR3 is made up of 14 amino acids. Trimming left V 11 bases short and J 0 bases short, with 14 bases between. The CDR3 bases are TGTGCTTACCGTAAGGACCCCTCTGGAAACACCATATATTTT. This translates into CAYRKDPSGNTIYF.

Comment on this clone: Different DNA sequences within this sample yield the same CDR3. The chain links TRBV5-1 to TRBJ1-2; D not certain. There are 14 residues in the CDR3. In germline, CDR1 is SGHRS, CDR2 YFSETQ. V lost 2 bases to trimming and J lost 1 base, with 9 bases between them. The CDR3 sequence is CASSLLDSNYGYTF. The DNA of the CDR3 is TGCGCCAGCAGCTTATTAGATAGTAACTATGGCTACACCTTC.

The chain links TRBV5-4 to TRBJ1-2; D remains unclear. Trimming cost V 4 bases and J 1 base, with 11 bases left between them. Germline lookup yields CDR1 SGHNT and CDR2 YYREEE (reference sequence). The CDR3 has 14 residues. The DNA for the CDR3 is TGTGCCAGCAGCCCTTTCGACATTAACTATGGCTACACCTTC. Translation gives CASSPFDINYGYTF.

The chain recombines TRBV2 with TRBJ2-6; D not resolved. The germline gives CDR1 SNHLY, CDR2 FYNNEI. V was cut by 6 bases and J by 4 bases, with 10 bases left in between. The CDR3 runs to 14 residues. Here the CDR3 DNA reads TGTGCCAGCAGGCCGGGTGCCGGGGCCAACGTCCTGACTTTC. Protein sequence: CASRPGAGANVLTF.